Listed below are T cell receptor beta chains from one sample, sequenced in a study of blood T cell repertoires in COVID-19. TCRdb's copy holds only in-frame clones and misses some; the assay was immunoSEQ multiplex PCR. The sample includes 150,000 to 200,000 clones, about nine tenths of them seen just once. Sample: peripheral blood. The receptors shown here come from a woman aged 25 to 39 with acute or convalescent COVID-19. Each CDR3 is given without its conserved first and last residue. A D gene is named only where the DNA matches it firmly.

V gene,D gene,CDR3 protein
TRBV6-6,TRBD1,ASTQGALNTIY
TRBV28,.,ASTGEVEQY
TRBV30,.,AWSVSAGGYGYT
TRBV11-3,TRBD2,ASSLEGLAGGPAYNEQF
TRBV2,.,ASSAYYEQY
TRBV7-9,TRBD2,ASSPTGTSGSETQY
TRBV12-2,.,ASKEKGSQLHKLAGEVNEQF
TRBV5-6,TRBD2,ASKGTSGGNEQF
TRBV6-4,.,ASSDLGGTNDNEQF
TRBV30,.,AWSERVYEQY
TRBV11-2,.,ASTPREALGQY
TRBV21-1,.,ASSTRDSSGNTIY
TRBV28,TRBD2,ASTLSGRAYEQY
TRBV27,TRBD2,ASSLRASGRAQETQY
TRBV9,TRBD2,ASSLGRGGHSDTQY